This TCR beta chain was recovered during a study of Ad26.COV2.S vaccination and SARS-CoV-2 variants. Study details: Into the muscle, Ad26.COV2.S was dosed once or twice, 56 days apart.

Per germline, CDR1 SNHLY and CDR2 FYNNEI. The CDR3 extends over 14 amino acids. Between the trimmed V and J ends, which lost 4 bases and 4 bases, there was a span of 10 bases. TCRdb's table, derived via immunoSEQ multiplex PCR, lists solely in-frame clones and lacks some. The data show 300,000 to 450,000 clones, around 83% seen once. The treatment was: some 19 received Ad26.COV2.S at low or high dose, single or two shots; five or six received placebo; per-sample allocation not given. Sampling was done on day 63 after the first vaccine or placebo injection. Source: peripheral blood, taken in a trial of Ad26.COV2.S vaccine versus placebo. The chain carries TRBV2 and TRBJ2-2; D remains ambiguous. The TCR sequence derives from a person aged 18 to 65 who received the Ad26.COV2.S COVID-19 vaccine or a placebo. CDR3 in amino acids: CASSGQLVTGELFF. The DNA for the CDR3 is TGTGCCAGCAGTGGGCAGTTAGTCACCGGGGAGCTGTTTTTT.